Below, one T cell receptor (beta chain) is given with its context. The antigen remains unidentified. These data are taken from a study of T cell repertoires in cytomegalovirus infection. The wider study: Public TCR beta signatures marked donors with CMV infection and the matching HLA. Whole-study findings and limits: Clonotype analysis showed dominance of the ex vivo response by HLA-C-restricted CMV-specific TCR beta clonotypes.

TCRdb itself ran the reads through MiXCR, one entry per CDR3 protein. This sample carries tens of thousands of distinct CDR3 sequences, 20% to 25% of them seen once, and the ten largest clones take over 65%. Trimming took off 8 bases at V and 4 bases at J, with 18 bases between the two ends. This CDR3 contains 16 residues. Germline V CDR1 and CDR2: SGHVS, FQNEAQ. The source was CD8+ T cells from cultured PBMCs, collected from culture after CMV antigen stimulation. The receptor was derived from a human donor in good health (CMV status not recorded). Some clones in this sample may be carry-over from other donors' samples. The chain carries TRBV7-8 and TRBJ1-6, with D possibly TRBD1 on 5 matching bases. The chain's CDR3 is CASQDLTDKYNSPLHF. Written as DNA, the CDR3 is TGTGCCAGCCAGGACTTGACGGACAAATATAATTCACCCCTCCACTTT.